Shown below are 15 T cell receptor beta chains from a single sample sequenced in a study of blood T cells in healthy people across ages. A second roughly 6 to 11 cycle PCR used barcoded and J-beta primers. TCRdb ran MiXCR on the 5' RACE reads and lists one entry per CDR3 protein. The table shows roughly 1.9 million distinct CDR3 sequences, with more than 35% occurring only once. Sequencing used blood. The receptors were sampled from a human donor in good health.

In its sample, this clonotype was seen a few times. CDR3 sequence (DNA): TGTGCCAGCAGCCTGCCTAGCGGGGAGGGACCCCACACAGATACGCAGTATTTT. It is translated as CASSLPSGEGPHTDTQYF. The chain recombines TRBV7-2 with TRBJ2-3, with 9 bases that match TRBD2. V lost 5 bases to trimming and J lost 2 bases; unmatched junction nucleotides: 14. The CDR3 runs 18 residues. CDR1 and CDR2 (germline): SGHTA, FQGNSA.

This clonotype was detected ten times or more. The chain joins TRBV12-3 or TRBV12-4 to TRBJ2-5; 9 positions match TRBD1. V trimming: 6 bases; J trimming: 2 bases; junction bases outside the gene matches: 4. The CDR3 length is 14 residues. CDR3 coding DNA: TGTGCCAGCAGACGGACAGGGGTACAAGAGACCCAGTACTTC. Translating it yields CASRRTGVQETQYF.

The chain combines TRBV6-5 with TRBJ2-3; a weak D match, TRBD1 (6 bases). The CDR3 has 16 residues. Germline V lookup: CDR1 MNHEY, CDR2 SVGAGI. The V and J ends lost 4 bases and 0 bases respectively, with 14 bases between them. In DNA, the CDR3 is TGTGCCAGCAGTTGGCAGGGGACGTCTAGCACAGATACGCAGTATTTT. Protein product: CASSWQGTSSTDTQYF.

This clonotype turned up a few times. The rearrangement links TRBV20-1 to TRBJ2-7, with D perhaps TRBD2 (6 bases). This CDR3 is built from 14 residues. V lost 0 bases to trimming and J lost 3 bases, with 12 bases between them. Germline-derived CDR1 and CDR2 are DFQATT and SNEGSKA (reference sequence). In DNA, the CDR3 is TGCAGTGCTAGAGAGGAGGGACTTAGCTACGAGCAGTACTTC. This translates into CSAREEGLSYEQYF.

Concerning this clonotype itself: This sequence may be a read error, since a much larger clone differs from it by one base. The chain uses TRBV6-6 and TRBJ2-5; 8 positions match TRBD1. Germline values: CDR1 MNHNY, CDR2 SVGAGI (reference sequence). Losses at the gene ends were 5 bases for V and 13 bases for J; bases not matched to a gene: 15. The CDR3 covers 14 residues. In DNA, the CDR3 is TGTGCCAGCAGTGGTGGATGGGCTACAGGGGGGCGGTACTTC. Translated, it gives CASSGGWATGGRYF.

In the case of this clonotype: The junction and the germline gene differ at one end; a read error may be behind it. The CDR3 reads CASSFRSRRFGTDTQDF. For the CDR3, the DNA is TGTGCCAGCAGTTTCCGGTCGAGGAGGTTTGGAACAGATACGCAGGATTTT. V usage is TRBV12-3 or TRBV12-4 and J usage is TRBJ2-3; weak D call: TRBD2 (5 bases). CDR3 length: 17 residues.

The chain couples TRBV24-1 to TRBJ1-2; 9 nucleotides match TRBD1. Germline V lookup: CDR1 KGHDR, CDR2 SFDVKD. The CDR3 has 15 residues. The junction had 6 bases not matched to a gene; V was cut back by 2 bases and J by 6 bases. CDR3 loop: CATSDSGQGDHGYTF. CDR3 nucleotide sequence: TGTGCCACCAGTGATTCGGGACAGGGAGACCATGGCTACACCTTC.

The J gene is TRBJ1-5, the V gene TRBV15, with no clear D. The germline V gene encodes CDR1 LNHNV and CDR2 YYDKDF (reference sequence). This CDR3 has 15 residues. The ends were cut back, 5 bases at V and 5 bases at J, with 16 bases in the middle. CDR3 protein: CATSLDTWVDQPQHF. The CDR3 region has the DNA TGTGCCACCAGCCTAGACACCTGGGTTGATCAGCCCCAGCATTTT. The full variable domain, in which reference TRBV15 and TRBJ1-5 provide the parts outside the CDR3, is DAMVIQNPRYQVTQFGKPVTLSCSQTLNHNVMYWYQQKSSQAPKLLFHYYDKDFNNEADTPDNFQSRRPNTSFCFLDIRSPGLGDTAMYLCATSLDTWVDQPQHFGDGTRLSIL.

Only a few counts were recorded for this clonotype. The chain uses TRBV5-6 and TRBJ2-5; 11 bases agree with TRBD1. Germline lookup yields CDR1 SGHDT and CDR2 YYEEEE. The V segment lost 4 bases and the J segment 5 bases; nucleotides outside the gene matches: 10. The CDR3 is 16 amino acids. CDR3 sequence reads: CASSPWTGGYGETQYF. DNA for the CDR3: TGTGCCAGCAGCCCATGGACAGGGGGCTATGGGGAGACCCAGTACTTC.

V and J are TRBV7-9 and TRBJ1-2, with TRBD1 matching 7 bases. J was trimmed by 7 bases and V by 5 bases; bases with no gene match: 7. CDR1 and CDR2 (germline): SEHNR, FQNEAQ (reference sequence). This CDR3 has 13 amino acids. CDR3 amino acids: CASSRQGRPGYTF. The CDR3 DNA sequence: TGTGCCAGCAGCCGACAGGGCCGCCCTGGCTACACCTTC.

This clonotype was observed once. V usage is TRBV28 and J usage is TRBJ2-2; 9 nucleotides line up with TRBD1. Germline V gives CDR1 MDHEN, CDR2 SYDVKM. V shed 8 bases and J 4 bases; nucleotides not matched to a gene: 8. The CDR3 runs 15 residues. The CDR3 loop is CASGPGTGTTGELFF. For the CDR3, the DNA is TGTGCCAGCGGCCCCGGGACAGGGACCACCGGGGAGCTGTTTTTT.

This clonotype was found a few times. The J gene is TRBJ2-1, the V gene TRBV7-8, with D uncertain. Trimming left V 6 bases short and J 8 bases short, with 8 bases between. Germline V gene sequence: CDR1 SGHVS, CDR2 FQNEAQ. The CDR3 has 11 residues. The CDR3 is CASSPSYEQFF. Written as DNA, the CDR3 is TGTGCCAGCAGTCCAAGCTATGAGCAGTTCTTC.

The chain employs TRBV11-2 and TRBJ1-2; TRBD1 is a possible D gene (6 bases). The V end lost 8 bases, the J end lost 8 bases, and 21 bases lay between the germline ends. The CDR3 totals 14 residues. Germline V CDR1 and CDR2: SGHAT, FQNNGV. The CDR3 region is CASSQTPGGQGYTF. CDR3 in DNA: TGTGCCAGCTCCCAAACTCCCGGGGGGCAAGGCTACACCTTC.

This clonotype was seen a handful of times. The chain recombines TRBV4-3 with TRBJ2-7; tentatively, D is TRBD1 or TRBD2 (5 bases each). The CDR3 spans 15 residues. Between the trimmed V and J ends, which lost 3 bases and 2 bases, there was a span of 14 bases. The germline V gene has CDR1 LGHNA and CDR2 YSLEER. CDR3 in DNA: TGCGCCAGCAGCCAGGTCAGGGCGGGCGCCTACGAGCAGTACTTC. Its protein product is CASSQVRAGAYEQYF.

The chain couples TRBV4-3 to TRBJ2-1; TRBD1 might be the D (5 bases). The germline V gene encodes CDR1 LGHNA and CDR2 YSLEER. This CDR3 region has 16 residues. V lost 2 bases and J lost 0, with 11 bases in between. CDR3 residues: CASSQPQGPSYNEQFF. CDR3 coding DNA: TGCGCCAGCAGCCAACCCCAGGGCCCCTCCTACAATGAGCAGTTCTTC.